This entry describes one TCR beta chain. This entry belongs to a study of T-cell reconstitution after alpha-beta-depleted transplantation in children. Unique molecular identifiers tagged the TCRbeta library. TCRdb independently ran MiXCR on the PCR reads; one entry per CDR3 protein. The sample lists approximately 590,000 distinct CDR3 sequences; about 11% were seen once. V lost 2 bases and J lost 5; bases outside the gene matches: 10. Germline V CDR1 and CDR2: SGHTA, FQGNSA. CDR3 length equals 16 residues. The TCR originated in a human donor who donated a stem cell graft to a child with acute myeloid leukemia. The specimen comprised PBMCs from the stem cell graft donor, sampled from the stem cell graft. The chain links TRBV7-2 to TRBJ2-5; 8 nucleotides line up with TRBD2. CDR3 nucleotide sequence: TGTGCCAGCAGCTTAAGAACGGGAGGGCCTTCGGAGACCCAGTACTTC. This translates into CASSLRTGGPSETQYF.